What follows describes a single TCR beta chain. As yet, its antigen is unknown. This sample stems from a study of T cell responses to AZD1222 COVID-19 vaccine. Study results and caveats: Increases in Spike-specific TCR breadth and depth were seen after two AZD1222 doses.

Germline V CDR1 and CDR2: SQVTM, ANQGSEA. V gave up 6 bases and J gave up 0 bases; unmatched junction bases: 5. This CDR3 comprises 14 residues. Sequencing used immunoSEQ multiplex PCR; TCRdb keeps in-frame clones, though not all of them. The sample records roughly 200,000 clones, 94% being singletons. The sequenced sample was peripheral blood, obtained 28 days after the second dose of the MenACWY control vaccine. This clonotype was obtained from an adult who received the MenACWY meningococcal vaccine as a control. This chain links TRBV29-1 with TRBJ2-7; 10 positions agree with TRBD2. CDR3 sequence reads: CSVMTSGSSYEQYF. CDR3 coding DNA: TGCAGCGTGATGACTAGCGGGTCCTCCTACGAGCAGTACTTC.